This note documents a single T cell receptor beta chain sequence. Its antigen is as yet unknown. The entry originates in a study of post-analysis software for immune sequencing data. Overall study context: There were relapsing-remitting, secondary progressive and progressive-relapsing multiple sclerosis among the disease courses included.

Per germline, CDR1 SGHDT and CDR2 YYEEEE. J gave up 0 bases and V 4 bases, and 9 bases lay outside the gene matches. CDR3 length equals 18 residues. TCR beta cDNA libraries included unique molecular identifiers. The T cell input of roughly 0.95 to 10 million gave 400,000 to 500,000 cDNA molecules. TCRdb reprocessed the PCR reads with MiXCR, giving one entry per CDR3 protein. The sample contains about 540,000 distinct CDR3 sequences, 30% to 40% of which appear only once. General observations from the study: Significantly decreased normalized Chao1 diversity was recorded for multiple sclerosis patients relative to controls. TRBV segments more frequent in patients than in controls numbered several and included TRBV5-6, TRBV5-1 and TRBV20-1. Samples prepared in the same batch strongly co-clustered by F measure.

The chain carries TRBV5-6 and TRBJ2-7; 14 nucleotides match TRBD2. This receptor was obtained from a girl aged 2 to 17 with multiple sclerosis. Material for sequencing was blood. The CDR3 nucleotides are TGTGCCAGCAGCCCAGGGACTAGCGGGGGTTGGGCCTCCTACGAGCAGTACTTC. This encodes CASSPGTSGGWASYEQYF.